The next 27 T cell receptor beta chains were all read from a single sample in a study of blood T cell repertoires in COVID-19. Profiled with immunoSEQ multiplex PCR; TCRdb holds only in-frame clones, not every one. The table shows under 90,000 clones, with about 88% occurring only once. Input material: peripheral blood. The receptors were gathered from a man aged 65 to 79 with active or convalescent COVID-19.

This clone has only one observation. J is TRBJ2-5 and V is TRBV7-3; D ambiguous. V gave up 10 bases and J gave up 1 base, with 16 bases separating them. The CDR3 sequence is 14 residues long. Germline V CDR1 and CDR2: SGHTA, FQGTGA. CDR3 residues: CAMVEPAFQETQYF. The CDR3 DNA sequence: TGTGCCATGGTGGAGCCAGCCTTCCAAGAGACCCAGTACTTC.

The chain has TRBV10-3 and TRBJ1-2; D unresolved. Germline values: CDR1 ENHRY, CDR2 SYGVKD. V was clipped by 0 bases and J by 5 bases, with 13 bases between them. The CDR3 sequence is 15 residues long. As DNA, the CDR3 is TGTGCCATCAGTGAGTCGCAGGTAACTGGGTATGGCTACACCTTC. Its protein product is CAISESQVTGYGYTF.

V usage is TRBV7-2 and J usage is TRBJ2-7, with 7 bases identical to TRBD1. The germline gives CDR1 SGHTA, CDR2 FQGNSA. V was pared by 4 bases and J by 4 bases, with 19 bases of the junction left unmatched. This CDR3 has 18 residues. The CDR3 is CASSSHRTGSPLPYEQYF. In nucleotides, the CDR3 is TGTGCCAGCAGCTCACACCGGACAGGAAGCCCACTACCTTACGAGCAGTACTTC.

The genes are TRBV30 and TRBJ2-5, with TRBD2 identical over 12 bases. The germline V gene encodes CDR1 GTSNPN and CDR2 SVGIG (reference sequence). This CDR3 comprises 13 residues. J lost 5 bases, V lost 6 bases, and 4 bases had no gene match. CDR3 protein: CACRLAGVETQYF. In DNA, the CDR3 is TGTGCCTGTCGACTAGCGGGAGTGGAGACCCAGTACTTC.

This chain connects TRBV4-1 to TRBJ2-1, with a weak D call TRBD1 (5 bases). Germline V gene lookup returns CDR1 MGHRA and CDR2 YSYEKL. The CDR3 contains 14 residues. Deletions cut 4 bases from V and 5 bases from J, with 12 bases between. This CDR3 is CASSPLGRDNEQFF. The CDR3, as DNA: TGCGCCAGCAGCCCCTTGGGCAGGGACAATGAGCAGTTCTTC.

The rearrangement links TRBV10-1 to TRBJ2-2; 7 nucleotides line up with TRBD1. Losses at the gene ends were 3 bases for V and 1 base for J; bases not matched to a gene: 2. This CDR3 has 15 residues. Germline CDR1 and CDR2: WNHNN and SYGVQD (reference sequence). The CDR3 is CASSDRQGNTGELFF. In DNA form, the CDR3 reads TGCGCCAGCAGTGACCGACAGGGGAACACCGGGGAGCTGTTTTTT.

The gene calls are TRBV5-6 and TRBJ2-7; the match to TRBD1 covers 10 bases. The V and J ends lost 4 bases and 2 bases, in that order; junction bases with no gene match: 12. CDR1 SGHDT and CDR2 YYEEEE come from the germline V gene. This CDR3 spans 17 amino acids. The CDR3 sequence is CASSPGAGGQGTYEQYF. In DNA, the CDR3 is TGTGCCAGCAGCCCGGGTGCAGGGGGACAGGGGACCTACGAGCAGTACTTC.

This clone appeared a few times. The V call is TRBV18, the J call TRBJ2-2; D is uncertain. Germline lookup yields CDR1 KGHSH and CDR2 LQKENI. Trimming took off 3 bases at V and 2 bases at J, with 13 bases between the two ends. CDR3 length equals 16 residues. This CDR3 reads CASSPRAEQNTGELFF. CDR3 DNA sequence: TGTGCCAGCTCACCCCGTGCGGAACAAAACACCGGGGAGCTGTTTTTT.

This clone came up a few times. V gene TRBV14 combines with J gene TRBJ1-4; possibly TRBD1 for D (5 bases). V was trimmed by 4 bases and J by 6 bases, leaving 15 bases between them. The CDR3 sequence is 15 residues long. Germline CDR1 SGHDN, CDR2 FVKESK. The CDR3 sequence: CASSRNRGPYEKLFF. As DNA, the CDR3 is TGTGCCAGCAGCCGGAATAGGGGCCCCTATGAAAAACTGTTTTTT.

The CDR3 DNA is TGTGCCAGCAGAAGGACTAGCGGGGAACAAGAGACCCAGTACTTC. Translating gives CASRRTSGEQETQYF. The chain joins TRBV27 to TRBJ2-5, with 12 bases aligning to TRBD2. The germline gives CDR1 MNHEY, CDR2 SMNVEV (reference sequence). V gave up 6 bases and J gave up 2 bases; unmatched junction bases: 4. The CDR3 contains 15 residues.

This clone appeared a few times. CDR3 coding DNA: TGTGCCAGCAGCCCAGACAGGGGCCAAGAGACCCAGTACTTC. Its protein is CASSPDRGQETQYF. V gene TRBV3-1 (or the pseudogene TRBV3-2) combines with J gene TRBJ2-5; TRBD1 agrees at 8 bases. V was pared by 4 bases and J by 1 base, with 2 bases of the junction left unmatched. CDR3 length: 14 amino acids. Germline V gene data show CDR1 as LGHDT and CDR2 as YNNKEL (reference sequence).

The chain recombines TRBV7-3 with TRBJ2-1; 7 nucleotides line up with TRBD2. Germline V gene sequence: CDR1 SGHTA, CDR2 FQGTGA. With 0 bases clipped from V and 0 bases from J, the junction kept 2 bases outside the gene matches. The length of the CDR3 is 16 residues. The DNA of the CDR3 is TGTGCCAGCAGCTTAACGGGCGGGAGCTCCTACAATGAGCAGTTCTTC. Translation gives CASSLTGGSSYNEQFF. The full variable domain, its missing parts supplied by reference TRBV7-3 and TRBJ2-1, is GAGVSQTPSNKVTEKGKYVELRCDPISGHTALYWYRQSLGQGPEFLIYFQGTGAADDSGLPNDRFFAVRPEGSVSTLKIQRTERGDSAVYLCASSLTGGSSYNEQFFGPGTRLTVL.

CDR3 sequence: CASSPLGPYGYTF. The CDR3 nucleotides read TGTGCCAGCAGCCCCCTTGGCCCCTATGGCTACACCTTC. The chain combines TRBV7-2 with TRBJ1-2; no firm D call. CDR3 length: 13 residues. The V end lost 5 bases, the J end lost 4 bases, and 11 bases lay between the germline ends. Germline CDR1 SGHTA, CDR2 FQGNSA.

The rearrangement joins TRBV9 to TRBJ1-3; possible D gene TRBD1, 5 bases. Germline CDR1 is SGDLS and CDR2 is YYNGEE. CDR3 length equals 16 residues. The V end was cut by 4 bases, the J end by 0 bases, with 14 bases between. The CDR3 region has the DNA TGTGCCAGCAGCCGAGACAGCTGGAGCTCTGGAAACACCATATATTTT. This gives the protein CASSRDSWSSGNTIYF. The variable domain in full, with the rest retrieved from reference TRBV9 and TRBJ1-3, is DSGVTQTPKHLITATGQRVTLRCSPRSGDLSVYWYQQSLDQGLQFLIQYYNGEERAKGNILERFSAQQFPDLHSELNLSSLELGDSALYFCASSRDSWSSGNTIYFGEGSWLTVV.

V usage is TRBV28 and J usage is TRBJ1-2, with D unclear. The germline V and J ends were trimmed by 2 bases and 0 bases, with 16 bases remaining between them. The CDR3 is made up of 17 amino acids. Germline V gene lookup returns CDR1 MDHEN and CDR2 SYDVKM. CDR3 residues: CASSLNGDPAANYGYTF. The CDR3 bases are TGTGCCAGCAGTTTAAACGGAGACCCGGCCGCTAACTATGGCTACACCTTC.

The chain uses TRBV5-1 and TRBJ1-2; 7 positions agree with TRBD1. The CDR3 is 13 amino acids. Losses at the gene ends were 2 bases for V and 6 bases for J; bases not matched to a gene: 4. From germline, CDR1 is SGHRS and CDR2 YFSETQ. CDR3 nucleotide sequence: TGCGCCAGCAGCTTACAGGGGCTCGATGGCTACACCTTC. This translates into CASSLQGLDGYTF.

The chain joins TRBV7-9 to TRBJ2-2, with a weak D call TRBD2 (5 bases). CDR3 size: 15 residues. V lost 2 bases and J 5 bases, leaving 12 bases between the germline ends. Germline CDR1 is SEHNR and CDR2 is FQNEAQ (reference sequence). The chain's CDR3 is CASSLRASPTGELFF. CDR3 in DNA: TGTGCCAGCAGCTTAAGGGCTAGCCCAACCGGGGAGCTGTTTTTT.

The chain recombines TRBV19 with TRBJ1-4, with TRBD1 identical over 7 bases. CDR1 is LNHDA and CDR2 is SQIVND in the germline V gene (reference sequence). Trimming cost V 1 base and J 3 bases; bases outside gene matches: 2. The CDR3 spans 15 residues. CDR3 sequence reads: CASSIAQGSNEKLFF. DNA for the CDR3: TGTGCCAGTAGTATAGCACAGGGGTCTAATGAAAAACTGTTTTTT.

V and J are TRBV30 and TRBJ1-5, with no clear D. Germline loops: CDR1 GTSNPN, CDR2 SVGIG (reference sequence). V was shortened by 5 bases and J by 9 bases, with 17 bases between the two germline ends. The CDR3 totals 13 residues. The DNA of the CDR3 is TGTGCCTGGGGATACGGTGGGTCAGGGCCCCAGCATTTT. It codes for CAWGYGGSGPQHF. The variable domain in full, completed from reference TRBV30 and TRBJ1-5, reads SQTIHQWPATLVQPVGSPLSLECTVEGTSNPNLYWYRQAAGRGLQLLFYSVGIGQISSEVPQNLSASRPQDRQFILSSKKLLLSDSGFYLCAWGYGGSGPQHFGDGTRLSIL.

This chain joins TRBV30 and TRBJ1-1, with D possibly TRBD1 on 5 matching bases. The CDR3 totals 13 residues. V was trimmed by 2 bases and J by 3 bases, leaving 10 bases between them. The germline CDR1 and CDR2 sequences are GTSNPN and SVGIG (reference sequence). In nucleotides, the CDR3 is TGTGCCTGGAGTCGGGGGTCGGACACTGAAGCTTTCTTT. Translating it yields CAWSRGSDTEAFF.

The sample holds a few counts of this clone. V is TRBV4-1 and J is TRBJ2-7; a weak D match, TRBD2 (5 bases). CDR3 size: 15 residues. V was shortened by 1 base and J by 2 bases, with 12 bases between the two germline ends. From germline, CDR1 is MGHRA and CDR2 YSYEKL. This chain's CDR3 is CASSQGLAMPYEQYF. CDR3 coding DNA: TGCGCCAGCAGCCAAGGTCTAGCCATGCCCTACGAGCAGTACTTC.

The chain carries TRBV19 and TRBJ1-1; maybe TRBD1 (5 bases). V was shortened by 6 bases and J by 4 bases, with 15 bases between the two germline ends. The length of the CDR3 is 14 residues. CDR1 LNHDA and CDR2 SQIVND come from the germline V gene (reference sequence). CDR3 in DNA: TGTGCCAGTAGGCATAGGGTTAGGGGCACTGAAGCTTTCTTT. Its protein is CASRHRVRGTEAFF.

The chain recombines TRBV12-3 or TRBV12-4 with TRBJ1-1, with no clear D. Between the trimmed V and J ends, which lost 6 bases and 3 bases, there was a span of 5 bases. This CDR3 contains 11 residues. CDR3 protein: CASRLDTEAFF. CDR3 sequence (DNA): TGTGCCAGCAGACTCGACACTGAAGCTTTCTTT.

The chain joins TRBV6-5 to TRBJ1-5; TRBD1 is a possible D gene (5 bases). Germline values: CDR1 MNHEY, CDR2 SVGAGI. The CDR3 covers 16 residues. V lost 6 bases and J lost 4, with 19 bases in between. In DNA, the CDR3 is TGTGCCAGCAGCTACCCGGGACTTAATACAAATCAGCCCCAGCATTTT. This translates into CASSYPGLNTNQPQHF.

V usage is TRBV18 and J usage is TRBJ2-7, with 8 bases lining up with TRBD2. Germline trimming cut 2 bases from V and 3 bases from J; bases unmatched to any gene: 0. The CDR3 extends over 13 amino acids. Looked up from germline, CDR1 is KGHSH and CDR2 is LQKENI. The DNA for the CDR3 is TGTGCCAGCTCACCAGGGACTAGCTACGAGCAGTACTTC. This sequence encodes CASSPGTSYEQYF.

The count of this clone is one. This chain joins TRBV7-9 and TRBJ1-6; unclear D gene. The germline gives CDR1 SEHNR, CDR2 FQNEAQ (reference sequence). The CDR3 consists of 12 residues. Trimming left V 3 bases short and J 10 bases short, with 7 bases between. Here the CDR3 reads CASSLSDSPLHF. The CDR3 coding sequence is TGTGCCAGCAGCTTGAGCGACTCACCCCTCCACTTT.

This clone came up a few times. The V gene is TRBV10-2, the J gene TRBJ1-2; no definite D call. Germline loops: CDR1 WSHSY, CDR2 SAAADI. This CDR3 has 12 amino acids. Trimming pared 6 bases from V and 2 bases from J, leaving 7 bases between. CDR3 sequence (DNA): TGCGCCAGCAGAGGACTAAACTATGGCTACACCTTC. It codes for CASRGLNYGYTF.